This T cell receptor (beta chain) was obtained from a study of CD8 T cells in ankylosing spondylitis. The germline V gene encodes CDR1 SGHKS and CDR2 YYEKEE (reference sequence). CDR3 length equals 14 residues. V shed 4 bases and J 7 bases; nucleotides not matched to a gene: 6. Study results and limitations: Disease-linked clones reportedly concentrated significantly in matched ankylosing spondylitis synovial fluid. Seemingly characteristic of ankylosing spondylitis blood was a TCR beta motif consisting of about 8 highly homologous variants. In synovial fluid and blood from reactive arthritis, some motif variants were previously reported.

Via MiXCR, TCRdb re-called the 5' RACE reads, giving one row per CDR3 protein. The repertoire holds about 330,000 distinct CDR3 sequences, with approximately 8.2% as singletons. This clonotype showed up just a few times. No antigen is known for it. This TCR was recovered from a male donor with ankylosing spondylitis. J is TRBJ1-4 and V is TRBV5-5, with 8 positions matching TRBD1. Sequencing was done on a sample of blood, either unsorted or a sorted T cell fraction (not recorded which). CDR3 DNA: TGTGCCAGCAGCCTACAGGGGGGGCGTGAAAAACTGTTTTTT. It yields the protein CASSLQGGREKLFF.